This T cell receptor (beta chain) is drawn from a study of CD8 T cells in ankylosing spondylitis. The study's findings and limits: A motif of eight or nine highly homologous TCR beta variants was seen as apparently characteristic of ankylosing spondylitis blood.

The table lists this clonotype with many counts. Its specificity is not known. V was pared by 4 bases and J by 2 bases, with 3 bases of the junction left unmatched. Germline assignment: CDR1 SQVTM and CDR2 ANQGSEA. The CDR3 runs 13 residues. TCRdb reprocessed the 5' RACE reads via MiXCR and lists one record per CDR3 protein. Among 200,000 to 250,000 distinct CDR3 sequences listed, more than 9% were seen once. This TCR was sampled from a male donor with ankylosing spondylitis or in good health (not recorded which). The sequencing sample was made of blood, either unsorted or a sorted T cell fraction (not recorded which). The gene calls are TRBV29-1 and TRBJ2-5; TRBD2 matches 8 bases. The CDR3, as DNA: TGCAGCGTTGCTAGCGGGCCTCAAGAGACCCAGTACTTC. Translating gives CSVASGPQETQYF.